This T cell receptor (beta chain) was captured by sequencing in a study of blood T cell repertoires in COVID-19. The overall study: Spain, Italy and the United States supplied samples that represented acute and convalescent COVID-19.

Assay used: immunoSEQ multiplex PCR; TCRdb lists only in-frame clones, some missing. Of around 330,000 clones in the sample, 85% were seen once. The sample was PBMCs or T cells enriched from blood (not recorded which). This receptor was identified in a woman aged 30 to 39 who had been exposed to COVID-19.

CDR3 amino acids: CASSQGTSGGVQETQYF. Here the CDR3 DNA reads TGCGCCAGCAGCCAGGGGACTAGCGGGGGGGTCCAGGAGACCCAGTACTTC. The rearrangement links TRBV4-3 to TRBJ2-5; 16 bases are a match to TRBD2. Germline V gives CDR1 LGHNA, CDR2 YSLEER. With V trimmed by 3 bases and J by 5 bases, 6 bases remained unmatched. The CDR3 is made up of 17 amino acids.